This T cell receptor beta chain was recorded in a study of cytomegalovirus exposure and HLA in healthy donors. Study observations and caveats: Across donors, presence/absence analyses took sequencing depth to be roughly uniform. In an earlier analysis, productive rearrangement rates for most beta V segments clustered near 87% or 30%. Under 20,000 TCR beta sequences were associated with HLA alleles at 0.05 false discovery rate in a later analysis.

Primers for the PCR totalled 60 Vbeta and 13 Jbeta. Profiled with immunoSEQ multiplex PCR; TCRdb holds only in-frame clones, not every one. The sample has tens of thousands of clones, and its top ten clones hold 4% to 5.5%. Trimming cost V 5 bases and J 2 bases; bases outside gene matches: 11. The CDR3 spans 16 residues. Germline V CDR1 and CDR2: SEHNR, FQNEAQ (reference sequence). As for this clone: Its specificity is unknown.

At sampling all donors were nominally healthy, likely with unrecorded immune exposures. The V call is TRBV7-9, the J call TRBJ2-7; 8 positions match TRBD2. The clonotype originates from a man younger than 45 in good health and CMV-seropositive. The material sequenced was PBMCs. The CDR3 sequence is CASSPTGGVGTYEQYF. As DNA, the CDR3 is TGTGCCAGCAGCCCCACGGGAGGGGTAGGAACCTACGAGCAGTACTTC.